These 3 T cell receptor beta chains came from one sample sequenced in a study of blood T cell repertoires in COVID-19. Repertoires were generated with immunoSEQ multiplex PCR, while TCRdb's copy carries only in-frame clones and drops some. The profile shows over 200,000 clones, less than 90% of them singletons. Sequencing input: peripheral blood. All receptors come from a woman over 75 with active or convalescent COVID-19.

V is TRBV6-1 and J is TRBJ1-1; D is perhaps TRBD1 (5 bases). CDR1 is MNHNS, CDR2 SASEGT, per germline. V gave up 3 bases and J gave up 7 bases, with 12 bases separating them. There are 13 residues in the CDR3. In DNA form, the CDR3 reads TGTGCCAGCAGTGATAGGACAACCCGTGAAGCTTTCTTT. Protein: CASSDRTTREAFF.

In DNA, the CDR3 is TGTGCCAGCAGCTTAAGGCAGGGGATAAGCCCCCGGGGCTACACCTTC. It codes for CASSLRQGISPRGYTF. The V gene is TRBV7-2, the J gene TRBJ1-2; a weak D match, TRBD1 (6 bases). The CDR3 is 16 amino acids. CDR1 is SGHTA, CDR2 FQGNSA, per germline. V was shortened by 2 bases and J by 8 bases, with 21 bases between the two germline ends. The variable domain in full, with the rest retrieved from reference TRBV7-2 and TRBJ1-2, is GAGVSQSPSNKVTEKGKDVELRCDPISGHTALYWYRQSLGQGLEFLIYFQGNSAPDKSGLPSDRFSAERTGGSVSTLTIQRTQQEDSAVYLCASSLRQGISPRGYTFGSGTRLTVV.

The J gene is TRBJ2-3, the V gene TRBV29-1; no clear D gene. CDR3 length: 13 amino acids. The V end lost 3 bases, the J end lost 6 bases, and 13 bases lay between the germline ends. Germline CDR1 and CDR2: SQVTM and ANQGSEA. CDR3 coding DNA: TGCAGCGTTGATTACATCCTACAGGATACGCAGTATTTT. Amino acids: CSVDYILQDTQYF.